The TCR beta chain under discussion was sequenced for a study of human T cells and chemical hapten exposure. Background on the study: Mainly, slight library volume differences in the pool made TCR yields vary.

Each CDR3 protein gets one entry after TCRdb re-called the RACE reads with MiXCR. The sample yields 60,000 to 70,000 distinct CDR3 sequences, roughly 9.7% seen once. Time point of the sample: pre-sensitization, week 0. This sample's treatment: therapeutic diphenylcyclopropenone sensitization with weekly scalp DPC. V was pared by 5 bases and J by 5 bases, with 13 bases between. The CDR3 extends over 14 amino acids. The germline CDR1 and CDR2 sequences are SEHNR and FQNEAQ (reference sequence). The chain recombines TRBV7-9 with TRBJ2-1, with D possibly TRBD1 on 6 matching bases. The TCR sequence derives from a woman between 45 and 60 years old with alopecia areata. Some clones in this sample may be carry-over from other donors' samples. The material was whole blood, obtained in connection with sensitization to the hapten diphenylcyclopropenone (DPC). The CDR3 protein is CASSTRTANNEQFF. CDR3 DNA: TGTGCCAGCAGCACCCGGACAGCAAACAATGAGCAGTTCTTC.